The rows below give T cell receptor beta chains drawn from one sample of a study of metastatic and nonmetastatic thyroid tumors. Using MiXCR, TCRdb re-called clones from the PCR reads. The data show about 50,000 clones, with 3.5% to 5% seen just once and roughly a tenth held by the top ten. The material sequenced was blood. Receptor source: a female donor with papillary thyroid cancer or a benign thyroid nodule (not recorded which). Some clones in this sample may be carry-over from other donors' samples. Both conserved end residues are part of each CDR3. D genes are given only for firm matches. Expanded clones get a size class; other rows say once, few or many, or leave the size out.

D	V	J	size	CDR3	DNA
TRBD1	TRBV6-2/TRBV6-3	TRBJ1-1	few	CASSSGQGRTEAFF	TGTGCCAGCAGTTCCGGACAGGGGAGAACTGAAGCTTTCTTT
TRBD2	TRBV24-1	TRBJ2-3	.	CATSDFTSGTNGGTDTQYF	TGTGCCACCAGTGATTTTACTAGCGGGACCAACGGGGGCACAGATACGCAGTATTTT
.	TRBV5-1	TRBJ1-2	many	CASSFLQGNYGYTF	TGCGCCAGCAGTTTTCTCCAGGGTAACTATGGCTACACCTTC
TRBD2	TRBV18	TRBJ2-5	.	CASSRSGSPQETQYF	TGTGCCAGCTCGCGGAGCGGGAGCCCCCAAGAGACCCAGTACTTC
TRBD2	TRBV27	TRBJ2-7	.	CARRRLGLAGVGYGQYF	TGTGCCAGAAGAAGACTGGGACTAGCGGGAGTAGGTTACGGGCAGTACTTC
.	TRBV27	TRBJ1-1	.	CASSFGLTEAFF	TGTGCCAGCAGTTTCGGGTTAACTGAAGCTTTCTTT
.	TRBV2	TRBJ1-2	many	CASTLNPGLSGYTF	TGTGCCAGCACTCTAAACCCGGGGCTATCCGGCTACACCTTC
TRBD2	TRBV7-3	TRBJ2-1	many	CASSPGTTHNEQFF	TGTGCCAGCAGCCCCGGGACTACCCACAATGAGCAGTTCTTC
TRBD2	TRBV7-9	TRBJ2-3	many	CASSFGLEWSADTQYF	TGTGCCAGCAGCTTTGGACTAGAGTGGTCCGCAGATACGCAGTATTTT
.	TRBV18	TRBJ1-3	many	CASADSISGNTIYF	TGTGCCAGTGCCGATTCCATCTCTGGAAACACCATATATTTT
TRBD2	TRBV6-1	TRBJ2-3	many	CASSLTSGDPDTQYF	TGTGCCAGCAGTTTGACTAGCGGGGACCCAGATACGCAGTATTTT
.	TRBV2	TRBJ2-7	many	CASSVMSYEQYF	TGTGCCAGCAGTGTGATGTCCTACGAGCAGTACTTC
TRBD1	TRBV30	TRBJ1-2	many	CAWTGGRGRESYGYTF	TGTGCCTGGACGGGGGGCAGGGGGCGCGAAAGCTATGGCTACACCTTC
TRBD1	TRBV30	TRBJ1-1	many	CAWSLGWDSRNDTEAFF	TGTGCCTGGAGTCTCGGGTGGGACAGCCGAAACGACACTGAAGCTTTCTTT
.	TRBV19	TRBJ2-7	.	CASSMALENYEQYF	TGTGCCAGTAGTATGGCACTAGAAAACTACGAGCAGTACTTC
TRBD1	TRBV3-1	TRBJ2-7	few	CASSHTGQGYEQYF	TGTGCCAGCAGCCATACGGGACAGGGCTACGAGCAGTACTTC
.	TRBV7-9	TRBJ2-7	many	CASRPRGTSYEQYF	TGTGCCAGCAGACCGCGCGGGACATCCTACGAGCAGTACTTC
TRBD2	TRBV12-3/TRBV12-4	TRBJ2-7	many	CASKFGAGAYEQYF	TGTGCCAGCAAGTTCGGAGCGGGAGCCTACGAGCAGTACTTC
TRBD2	TRBV27	TRBJ2-5	few	CASSFGGRAAEETQYF	TGTGCCAGCAGTTTTGGCGGGAGGGCGGCGGAAGAGACCCAGTACTTC
TRBD1	TRBV27	TRBJ2-1	many	CASSLGTGDFYNEQFF	TGTGCCAGCAGTTTAGGGACAGGGGACTTCTACAATGAGCAGTTCTTC
TRBD1	TRBV24-1	TRBJ2-7	many	CATSDTGDEQYF	TGTGCCACCAGTGATACAGGGGACGAGCAGTACTTC
.	TRBV18	TRBJ2-5	many	CASSPRPGETQYF	TGTGCCAGCTCACCGCGCCCTGGAGAGACCCAGTACTTC
TRBD1	TRBV7-3	TRBJ1-2	many	CASSARQGRDYGYTF	TGTGCCAGCAGCGCGCGACAGGGGAGGGACTATGGCTACACCTTC
.	TRBV5-1	TRBJ2-1	many	CASSLAVTGAVYNEQFF	TGCGCCAGCAGCTTGGCCGTAACGGGAGCGGTCTACAATGAGCAGTTCTTC
.	TRBV5-1	TRBJ2-7	.	CASSLFGGQQGISYEQYF	TGCGCCAGCAGCCTATTTGGGGGGCAACAGGGGATAAGCTACGAGCAGTACTTC
TRBD1	TRBV7-3	TRBJ1-1	many	CASSSDRGNTEAFF	TGTGCCAGCAGCTCCGACAGGGGAAACACTGAAGCTTTCTTT
TRBD2	TRBV20-1	TRBJ2-7	.	CSARGLEPYEQYF	TGCAGCGCTAGAGGACTAGAGCCCTACGAGCAGTACTTC
TRBD2	TRBV24-1	TRBJ2-3	many	CATSDSRTRFYDTQYF	TGTGCCACCAGTGATTCCCGGACTAGATTTTATGATACGCAGTATTTT
.	TRBV6-8	TRBJ1-3	few	CASSGPNRYSGNTIYF	TGCGCCAGCAGCGGGCCCAACAGGTATTCTGGAAACACCATATATTTT
TRBD1	TRBV24-1	TRBJ1-2	.	CATSEAGGANYGYTF	TGTGCCACCAGTGAAGCAGGGGGCGCTAACTATGGCTACACCTTC
TRBD2	TRBV7-3	TRBJ2-7	many	CASSLVGGAYEQYF	TGTGCCAGCAGCTTAGTTGGGGGGGCCTACGAGCAGTACTTC
.	TRBV6-1	TRBJ2-1	medium-sized	CASSPQGSAYNEQFF	TGTGCCAGCAGTCCACAGGGATCAGCCTACAATGAGCAGTTCTTC
TRBD2	TRBV10-1	TRBJ2-1	.	CASSQRTSAGYNEQFF	TGCGCCAGCAGTCAACGGACTAGCGCGGGATACAATGAGCAGTTCTTC
.	TRBV12-3/TRBV12-4	TRBJ1-2	few	CASSDRAYGYTF	TGTGCCAGCTCTGACAGAGCCTATGGCTACACCTTC
TRBD1	TRBV6-1	TRBJ2-3	.	CASIDTGGEATQYF	TGTGCCAGCATAGACACAGGGGGCGAAGCTACGCAGTATTTT
TRBD1	TRBV6-1	TRBJ1-6	many	CASNKLRDRGACSYNSPLHF	TGTGCCAGCAATAAACTCCGGGACAGGGGGGCATGCTCCTATAATTCACCCCTCCACTTT
TRBD1	TRBV6-9	TRBJ2-6	.	CASSYMTGDSGSNVLTF	TGTGCCAGCAGTTACATGACAGGGGACTCTGGGTCCAACGTCCTGACTTTC
.	TRBV11-2	TRBJ2-7	few	CASSFLRGFYEQYF	TGTGCCAGCAGCTTCCTACGGGGATTCTACGAGCAGTACTTC
TRBD1	TRBV7-9	TRBJ2-1	few	CASSGRQGSSNEQFF	TGTGCCAGCAGCGGTAGACAGGGTTCTAGCAATGAGCAGTTCTTC
.	TRBV2	TRBJ1-5	many	CASSDGRGSNQPQHF	TGTGCCAGCAGTGATGGCAGGGGTAGCAATCAGCCCCAGCATTTT
.	TRBV7-9	TRBJ1-1	many	CASSVSNTNTEAFF	TGTGCCAGCAGCGTCTCGAATACGAACACTGAAGCTTTCTTT
TRBD1	TRBV4-1	TRBJ1-5	many	CASSLHQGGTQPQHF	TGCGCCAGCAGCCTTCACCAAGGGGGCACTCAGCCCCAGCATTTT
.	TRBV6-5	TRBJ2-1	few	CASSWRKGGNEQFF	TGTGCCAGCAGTTGGAGGAAAGGGGGCAATGAGCAGTTCTTC
.	TRBV6-1	TRBJ1-2	few	CASSEEDGRAGGYTF	TGTGCCAGCAGTGAAGAAGACGGGCGGGCGGGTGGCTACACCTTC
.	TRBV7-9	TRBJ2-3	few	CASSPYDGSSQYF	TGTGCCAGCAGCCCCTACGACGGGTCTTCACAGTATTTT
.	TRBV19	TRBJ1-5	many	CASSIQVGDRRNQPQHF	TGTGCCAGTAGTATACAGGTCGGAGACAGGAGGAATCAGCCCCAGCATTTT
.	TRBV28	TRBJ1-2	.	CASTNLWGRIYGYTF	TGTGCCAGCACCAACCTCTGGGGGCGAATCTATGGCTACACCTTC
TRBD1	TRBV6-5	TRBJ2-3	many	CASSYPRDRGLITDTQYF	TGTGCCAGCAGTTACCCGAGGGACAGGGGCCTAATCACAGATACGCAGTATTTT
.	TRBV6-1	TRBJ1-1	.	CASSTLQGTGNTEAFF	TGTGCCAGCAGTACACTCCAGGGGACGGGGAACACTGAAGCTTTCTTT
.	TRBV7-3	TRBJ1-1	many	CASSPTPGPTEAFF	TGTGCCAGCAGCCCCACCCCTGGGCCGACTGAAGCTTTCTTT
.	TRBV5-1	TRBJ2-7	many	CASSLEDRSYEQYF	TGCGCCAGCAGCTTGGAGGACCGATCCTACGAGCAGTACTTC
TRBD2	TRBV7-8	TRBJ2-1	many	CASSLGAGLAGGGQFF	TGTGCCAGCAGCTTAGGCGCGGGACTAGCGGGGGGCGGGCAGTTCTTC
.	TRBV16	TRBJ2-7	many	CASSQSSYEQYF	TGTGCCAGCAGCCAATCAAGCTACGAGCAGTACTTC
TRBD1	TRBV20-1	TRBJ1-1	many	CSARGQGDTEAFF	TGCAGTGCTAGAGGACAGGGAGACACTGAAGCTTTCTTT
.	TRBV19	TRBJ2-2	.	CASRFGPGELFF	TGTGCCAGTAGGTTTGGGCCCGGGGAGCTGTTTTTT
.	TRBV20-1	TRBJ2-7	.	CGAAPSAVGYEQYF	TGCGGTGCTGCGCCCTCGGCAGTGGGCTACGAGCAGTACTTC
.	TRBV20-1	TRBJ1-3	many	CSASPFLGKSSGNTIYF	TGCAGTGCTAGCCCTTTCCTGGGCAAAAGCTCTGGAAACACCATATATTTT